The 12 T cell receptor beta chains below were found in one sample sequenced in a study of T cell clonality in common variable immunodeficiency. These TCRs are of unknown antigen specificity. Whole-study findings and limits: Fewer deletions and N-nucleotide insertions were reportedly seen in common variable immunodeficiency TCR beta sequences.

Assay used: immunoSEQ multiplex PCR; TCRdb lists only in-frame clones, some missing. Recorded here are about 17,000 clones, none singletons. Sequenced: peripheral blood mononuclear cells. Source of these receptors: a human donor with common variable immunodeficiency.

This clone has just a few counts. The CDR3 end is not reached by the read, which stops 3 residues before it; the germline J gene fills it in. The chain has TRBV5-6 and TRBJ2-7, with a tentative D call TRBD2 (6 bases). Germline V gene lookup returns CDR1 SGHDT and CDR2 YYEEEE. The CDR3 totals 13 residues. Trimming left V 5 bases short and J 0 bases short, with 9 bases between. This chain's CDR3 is CASRGLSSYEQYF. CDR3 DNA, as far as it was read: TGTGCCAGCAGGGGACTTTCCTCCTACGAG.

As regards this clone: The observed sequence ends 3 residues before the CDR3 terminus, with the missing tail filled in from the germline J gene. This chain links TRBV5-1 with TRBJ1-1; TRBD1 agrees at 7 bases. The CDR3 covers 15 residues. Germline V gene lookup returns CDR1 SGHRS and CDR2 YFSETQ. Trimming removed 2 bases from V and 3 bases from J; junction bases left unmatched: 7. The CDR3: CASSFLPTGDTEAFF. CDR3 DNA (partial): TGCGCCAGCAGCTTTCTTCCAACAGGGGACACTGAA.

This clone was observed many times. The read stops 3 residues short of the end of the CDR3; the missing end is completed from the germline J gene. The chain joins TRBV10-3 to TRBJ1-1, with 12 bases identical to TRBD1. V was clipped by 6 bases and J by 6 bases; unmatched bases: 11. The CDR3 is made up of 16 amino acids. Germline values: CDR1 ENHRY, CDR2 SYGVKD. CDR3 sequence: CAISPSAGTGGSEAFF. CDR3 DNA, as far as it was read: TGTGCCATCAGCCCATCCGCCGGGACAGGGGGCTCTGAA.

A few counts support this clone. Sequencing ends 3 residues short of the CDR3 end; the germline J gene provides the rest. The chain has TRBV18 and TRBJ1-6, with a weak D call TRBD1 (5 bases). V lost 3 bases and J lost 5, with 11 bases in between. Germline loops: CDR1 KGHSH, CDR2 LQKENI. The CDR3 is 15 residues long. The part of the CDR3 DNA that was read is TGTGCCAGCTCACCTGGTCAGGGTCATAATTCACCC. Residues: CASSPGQGHNSP. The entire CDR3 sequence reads CASSPGQGHNSPLHF.

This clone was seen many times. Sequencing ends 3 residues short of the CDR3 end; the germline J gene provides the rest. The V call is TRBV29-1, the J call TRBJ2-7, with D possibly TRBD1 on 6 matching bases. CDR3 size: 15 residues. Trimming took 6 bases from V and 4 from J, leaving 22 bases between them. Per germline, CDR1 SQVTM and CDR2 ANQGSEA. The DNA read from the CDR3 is TGCAGCGTGGGCAGGGTAGTCAGGGGCCAATACGAG. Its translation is CSVGRVVRGQYE. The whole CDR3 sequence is CSVGRVVRGQYEQYF.

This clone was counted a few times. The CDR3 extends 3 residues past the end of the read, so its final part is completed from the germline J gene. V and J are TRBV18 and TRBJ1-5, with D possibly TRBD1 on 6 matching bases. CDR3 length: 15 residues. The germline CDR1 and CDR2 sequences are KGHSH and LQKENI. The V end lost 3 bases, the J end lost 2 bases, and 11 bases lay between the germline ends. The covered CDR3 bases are TGTGCCAGCTCACCGATGGGGGCTGGCAATCAGCCC. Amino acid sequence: CASSPMGAGNQP. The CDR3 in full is CASSPMGAGNQPQHF.

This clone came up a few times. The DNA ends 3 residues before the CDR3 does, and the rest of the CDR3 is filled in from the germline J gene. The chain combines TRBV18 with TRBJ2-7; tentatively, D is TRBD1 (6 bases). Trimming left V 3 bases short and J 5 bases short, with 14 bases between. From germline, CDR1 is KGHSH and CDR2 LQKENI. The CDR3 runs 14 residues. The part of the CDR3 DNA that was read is TGTGCCAGCTCACCCTCAACAGGGCGCAACGAG. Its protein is CASSPSTGRNE. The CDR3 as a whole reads CASSPSTGRNEQYF.

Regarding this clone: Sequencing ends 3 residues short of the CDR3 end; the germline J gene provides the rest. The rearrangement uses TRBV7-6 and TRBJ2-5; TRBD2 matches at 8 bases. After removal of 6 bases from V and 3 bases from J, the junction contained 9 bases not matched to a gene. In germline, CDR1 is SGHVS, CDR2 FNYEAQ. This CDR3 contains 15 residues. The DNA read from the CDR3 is TGTGCCAGCAGGTCCACTAGCGGAGGAAAAGAGACC. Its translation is CASRSTSGGKET. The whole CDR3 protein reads CASRSTSGGKETQYF.

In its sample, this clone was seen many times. The CDR3 here is CASSTGQGNQPQHF. CDR3 DNA, as far as it was read: TGTGCCAGTAGTACCGGACAGGGAAATCAGCCC. The V and J genes are TRBV19 and TRBJ1-5; TRBD1 aligns across 8 bases. Coverage ceases 3 residues before the CDR3 finishes, and the germline J gene fills in the end. Germline V CDR1 and CDR2: LNHDA, SQIVND (reference sequence). With V trimmed by 4 bases and J by 4 bases, 3 bases remained unmatched. This CDR3 has 14 residues.

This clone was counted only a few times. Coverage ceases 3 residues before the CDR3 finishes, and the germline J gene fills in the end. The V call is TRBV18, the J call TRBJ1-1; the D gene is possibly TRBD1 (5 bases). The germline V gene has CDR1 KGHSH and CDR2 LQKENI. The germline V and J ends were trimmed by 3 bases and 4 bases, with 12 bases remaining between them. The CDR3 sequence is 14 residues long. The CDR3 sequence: CASSPDARATEAFF. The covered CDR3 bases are TGTGCCAGCTCACCCGACGCCAGGGCCACTGAA.

The CDR3 sequence: CASSPSGQGANSPLHF. The covered CDR3 bases are TGTGCCAGCAGCCCGTCGGGACAGGGGGCAAATTCACCC. This chain links TRBV6-2 or TRBV6-3 with TRBJ1-6; the match to TRBD1 covers 12 bases. Read data end 3 residues before the CDR3 end; the end is taken from the germline J gene. With V trimmed by 6 bases and J by 7 bases, 7 bases remained unmatched. Germline V gives CDR1 MNHEY, CDR2 SVGEGT. The CDR3 is 16 residues long.

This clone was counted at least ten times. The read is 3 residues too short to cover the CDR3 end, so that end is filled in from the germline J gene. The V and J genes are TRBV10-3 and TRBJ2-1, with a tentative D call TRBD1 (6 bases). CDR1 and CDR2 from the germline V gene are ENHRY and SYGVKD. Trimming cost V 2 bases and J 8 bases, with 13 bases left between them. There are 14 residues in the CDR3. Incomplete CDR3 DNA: TGTGCCATCAGTGAGCCGCTACAGGGACATGAG. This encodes CAISEPLQGHE. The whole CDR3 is CAISEPLQGHEQFF.